Following are 4 T cell receptor beta chains from one sample sequenced in a study of T cell responses to AZD1222 COVID-19 vaccine. Sequencing was performed with immunoSEQ multiplex PCR; in TCRdb, only in-frame clones are kept and a portion is missing. The table has fewer than 85,000 clones, 92% seen once. This specimen was peripheral blood, taken on day 0 of MenACWY control vaccination. The receptors here all came from an adult in good health.

The chain uses TRBV19 and TRBJ2-7, with D possibly being TRBD1 or TRBD2 (6 bases each). Trimming left V 4 bases short and J 1 base short, with 11 bases between. Germline lookup yields CDR1 LNHDA and CDR2 SQIVND (reference sequence). This CDR3 spans 14 amino acids. The CDR3 loop is CASSSGTPSYEQYF. In DNA form, the CDR3 reads TGTGCCAGTAGTAGCGGGACACCGTCCTACGAGCAGTACTTC.

V and J are TRBV11-2 and TRBJ1-2; a weak D match, TRBD1 (5 bases). Trimming left V 0 bases short and J 3 bases short, with 5 bases between. The germline V gene encodes CDR1 SGHAT and CDR2 FQNNGV. This CDR3 comprises 13 residues. CDR3 coding DNA: TGTGCCAGCAGCTTAGACAGGGACTATGGCTACACCTTC. Translating gives CASSLDRDYGYTF.

The rearrangement links TRBV28 to TRBJ2-7; the match to TRBD1 covers 11 bases. V shed 4 bases and J 5 bases; nucleotides not matched to a gene: 7. This CDR3 has 15 residues. Germline CDR1 MDHEN, CDR2 SYDVKM. The CDR3: CASSSGQGASDEQYF. For the CDR3, the DNA is TGTGCCAGCAGTTCCGGACAGGGGGCTTCGGACGAGCAGTACTTC. Based on the CDR3 plus reference TRBV28 and TRBJ2-7, the full variable domain is DVKVTQSSRYLVKRTGEKVFLECVQDMDHENMFWYRQDPGLGLRLIYFSYDVKMKEKGDIPEGYSVSREKKERFSLILESASTNQTSMYLCASSSGQGASDEQYFGPGTRLTVT.

The rearrangement uses TRBV6-1 and TRBJ1-5; D is possibly TRBD1 (5 bases). This CDR3 is built from 13 residues. Germline assignment: CDR1 MNHNS and CDR2 SASEGT. V was pared by 3 bases and J by 4 bases, with 7 bases between. Written as DNA, the CDR3 is TGTGCCAGCAGTGACGGGGGGAATCAGCCCCAGCATTTT. It specifies CASSDGGNQPQHF.